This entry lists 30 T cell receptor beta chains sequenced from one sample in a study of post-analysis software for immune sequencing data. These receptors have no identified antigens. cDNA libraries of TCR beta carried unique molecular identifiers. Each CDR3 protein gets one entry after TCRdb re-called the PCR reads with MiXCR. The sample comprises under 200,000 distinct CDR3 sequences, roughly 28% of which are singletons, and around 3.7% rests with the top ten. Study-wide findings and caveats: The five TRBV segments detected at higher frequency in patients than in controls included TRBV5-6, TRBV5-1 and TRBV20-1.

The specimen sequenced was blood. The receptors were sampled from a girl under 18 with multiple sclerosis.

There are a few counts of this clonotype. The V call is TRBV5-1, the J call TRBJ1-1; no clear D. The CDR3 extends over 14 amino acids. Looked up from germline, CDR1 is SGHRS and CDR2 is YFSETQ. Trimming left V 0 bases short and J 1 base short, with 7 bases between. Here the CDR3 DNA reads TGCGCCAGCAGCTTGGGACGACAGAACACTGAAGCTTTCTTT. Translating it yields CASSLGRQNTEAFF. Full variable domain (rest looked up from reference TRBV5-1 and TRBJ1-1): KAGVTQTPRYLIKTRGQQVTLSCSPISGHRSVSWYQQTPGQGLQFLFEYFSETQRNKGNFPGRFSGRQFSNSRSEMNVSTLELGDSALYLCASSLGRQNTEAFFGQGTRLTVV.

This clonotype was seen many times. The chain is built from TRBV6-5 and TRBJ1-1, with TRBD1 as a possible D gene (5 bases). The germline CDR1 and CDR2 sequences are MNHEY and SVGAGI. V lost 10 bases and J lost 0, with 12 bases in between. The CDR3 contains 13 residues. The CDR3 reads CATRGTLNTEAFF. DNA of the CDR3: TGTGCCACCCGGGGCACCCTGAACACTGAAGCTTTCTTT.

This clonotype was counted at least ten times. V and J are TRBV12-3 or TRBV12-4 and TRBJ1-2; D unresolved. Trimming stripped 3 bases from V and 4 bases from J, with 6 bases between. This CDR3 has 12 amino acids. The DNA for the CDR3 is TGTGCCAGCAGTTTGTTCGTCTATGGCTACACCTTC. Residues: CASSLFVYGYTF.

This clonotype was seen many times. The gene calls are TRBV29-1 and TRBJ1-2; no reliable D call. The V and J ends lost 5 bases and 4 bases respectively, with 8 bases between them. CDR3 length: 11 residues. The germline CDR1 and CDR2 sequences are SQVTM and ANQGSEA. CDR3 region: CSVLAGYGYTF. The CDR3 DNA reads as TGCAGCGTTCTGGCAGGCTATGGCTACACCTTC.

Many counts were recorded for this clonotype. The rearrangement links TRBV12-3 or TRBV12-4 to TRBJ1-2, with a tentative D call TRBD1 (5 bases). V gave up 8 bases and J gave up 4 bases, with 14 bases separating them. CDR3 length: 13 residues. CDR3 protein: CASWGRSGYGYTF. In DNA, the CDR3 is TGTGCCAGCTGGGGCAGGTCCGGCTATGGCTACACCTTC.

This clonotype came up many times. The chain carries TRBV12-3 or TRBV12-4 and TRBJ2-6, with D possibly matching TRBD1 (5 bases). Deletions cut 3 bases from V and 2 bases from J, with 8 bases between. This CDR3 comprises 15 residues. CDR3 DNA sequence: TGTGCCAGCAGTTTCCAGGGCCCTGGGGCCAACGTCCTGACTTTC. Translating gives CASSFQGPGANVLTF.

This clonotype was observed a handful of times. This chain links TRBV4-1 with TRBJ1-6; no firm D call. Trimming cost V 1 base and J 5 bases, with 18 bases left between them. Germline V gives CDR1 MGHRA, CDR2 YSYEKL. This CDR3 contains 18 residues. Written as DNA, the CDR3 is TGCGCCAGCAGCCAAGTTGGGCGAAGGAGGGCGGATAATTCACCCCTCCACTTT. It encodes CASSQVGRRRADNSPLHF.

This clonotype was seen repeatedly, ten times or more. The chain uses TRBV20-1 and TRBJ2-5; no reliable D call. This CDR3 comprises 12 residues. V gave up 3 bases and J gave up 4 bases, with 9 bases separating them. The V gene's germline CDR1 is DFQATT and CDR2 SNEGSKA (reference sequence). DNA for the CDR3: TGCAGTGCTAGCCCGATGGGAGAGACCCAGTACTTC. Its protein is CSASPMGETQYF.

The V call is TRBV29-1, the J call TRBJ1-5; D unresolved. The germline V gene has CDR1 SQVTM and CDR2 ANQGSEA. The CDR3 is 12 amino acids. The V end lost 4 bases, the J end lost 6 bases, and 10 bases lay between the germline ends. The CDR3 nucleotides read TGCAGCGTTGGCGAGGGTATTCAGCCCCAGCATTTT. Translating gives CSVGEGIQPQHF.

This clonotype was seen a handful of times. The CDR3 is CASSLEGTLSYEQYF. CDR3 nucleotides: TGTGCCAGCAGTTTGGAAGGGACTCTTTCCTACGAGCAGTACTTC. The rearrangement links TRBV28 to TRBJ2-7, with D perhaps matching TRBD2 (6 bases). Germline-derived CDR1 and CDR2 are MDHEN and SYDVKM. The V and J ends lost 3 bases and 1 base respectively, with 13 bases between them. The CDR3 loop spans 15 amino acids.

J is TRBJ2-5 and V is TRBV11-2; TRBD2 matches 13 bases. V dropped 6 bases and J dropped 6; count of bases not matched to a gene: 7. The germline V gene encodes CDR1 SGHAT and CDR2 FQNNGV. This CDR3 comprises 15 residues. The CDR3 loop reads CASRTLAGGIKTQYF. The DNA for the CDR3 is TGTGCCAGCAGGACACTAGCGGGGGGGATTAAGACCCAGTACTTC.

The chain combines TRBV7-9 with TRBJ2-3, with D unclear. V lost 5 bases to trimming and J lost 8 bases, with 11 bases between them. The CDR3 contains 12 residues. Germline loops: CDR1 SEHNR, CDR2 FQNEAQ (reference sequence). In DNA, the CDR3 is TGTGCCAGCAGCCCGAGTCTGGGTACGCAGTATTTT. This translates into CASSPSLGTQYF.

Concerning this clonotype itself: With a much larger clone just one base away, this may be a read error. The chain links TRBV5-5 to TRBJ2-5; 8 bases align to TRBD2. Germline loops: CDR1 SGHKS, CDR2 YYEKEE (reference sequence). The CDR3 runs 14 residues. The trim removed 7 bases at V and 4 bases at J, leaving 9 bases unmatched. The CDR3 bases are TGTGCCAGCTACCCAATGGCGGGAGGAGAGACCCAGTACTTC. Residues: CASYPMAGGETQYF.

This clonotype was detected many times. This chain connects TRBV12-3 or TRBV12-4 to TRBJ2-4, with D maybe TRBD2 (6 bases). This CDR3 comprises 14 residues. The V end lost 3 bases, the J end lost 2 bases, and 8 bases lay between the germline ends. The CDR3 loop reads CASSLGGTKNIQYF. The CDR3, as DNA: TGTGCCAGCAGTTTGGGGGGAACCAAAAACATTCAGTACTTC.

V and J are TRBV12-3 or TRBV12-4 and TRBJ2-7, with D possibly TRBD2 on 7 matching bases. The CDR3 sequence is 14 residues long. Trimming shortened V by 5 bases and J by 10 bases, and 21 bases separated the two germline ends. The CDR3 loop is CASSQLEGGATQYF. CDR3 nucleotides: TGTGCCAGCAGTCAACTAGAGGGGGGGGCCACCCAGTACTTC.

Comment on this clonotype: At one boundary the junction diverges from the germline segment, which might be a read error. The CDR3 bases are TGTGCCAACAGCCATCAGAGGAGGGCGCTTACGCAGCAGTACTTC. Translating it yields CANSHQRRALTQQYF. J is TRBJ2-7 and V is TRBV7-2, with a tentative D call TRBD2 (6 bases). The CDR3 has 15 residues. Per the germline V gene, CDR1 is SGHTA and CDR2 is FQGNSA.

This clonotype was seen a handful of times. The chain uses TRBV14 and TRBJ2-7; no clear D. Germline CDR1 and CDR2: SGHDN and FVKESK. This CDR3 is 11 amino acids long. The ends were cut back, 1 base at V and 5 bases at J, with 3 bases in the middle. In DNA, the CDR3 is TGTGCCAGCAGCCAAGGGCACGAGCAGTACTTC. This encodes CASSQGHEQYF.

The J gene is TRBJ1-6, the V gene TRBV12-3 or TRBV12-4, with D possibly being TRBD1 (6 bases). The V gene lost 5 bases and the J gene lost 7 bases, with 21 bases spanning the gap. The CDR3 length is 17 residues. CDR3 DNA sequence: TGTGCCAGCAGTCAAAAAAGTAACCTCGGGACAAATTCACCCCTCCACTTT. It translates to CASSQKSNLGTNSPLHF.

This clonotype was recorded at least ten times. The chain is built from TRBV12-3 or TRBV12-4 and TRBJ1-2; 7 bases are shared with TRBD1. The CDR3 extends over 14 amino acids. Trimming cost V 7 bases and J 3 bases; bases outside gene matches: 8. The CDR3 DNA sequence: TGTGCCAGCACTCGAAGTACAGGGGACTATGGCTACACCTTC. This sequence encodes CASTRSTGDYGYTF.

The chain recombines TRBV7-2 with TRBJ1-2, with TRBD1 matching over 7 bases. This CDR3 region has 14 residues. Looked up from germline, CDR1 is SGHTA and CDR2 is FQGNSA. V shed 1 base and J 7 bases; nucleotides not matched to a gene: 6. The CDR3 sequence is CASSLEQGHGGYTF. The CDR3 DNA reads TGTGCCAGCAGCTTAGAACAGGGGCATGGTGGCTACACCTTC.

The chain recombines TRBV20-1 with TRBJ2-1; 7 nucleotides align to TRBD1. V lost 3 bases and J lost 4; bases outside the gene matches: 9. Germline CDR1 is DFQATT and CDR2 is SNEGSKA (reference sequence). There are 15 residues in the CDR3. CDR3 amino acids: CSASPRDRSYNEQFF. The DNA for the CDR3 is TGCAGTGCTAGCCCCCGGGACAGAAGTTACAATGAGCAGTTCTTC.

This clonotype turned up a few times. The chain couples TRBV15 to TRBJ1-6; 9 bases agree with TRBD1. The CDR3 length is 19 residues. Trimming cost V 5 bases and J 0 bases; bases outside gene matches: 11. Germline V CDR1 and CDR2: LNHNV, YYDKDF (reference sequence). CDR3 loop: CATSSAGQGKSSYNSPLHF. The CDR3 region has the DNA TGTGCCACCAGCTCCGCTGGACAGGGGAAGAGCTCCTATAATTCACCCCTCCACTTT.

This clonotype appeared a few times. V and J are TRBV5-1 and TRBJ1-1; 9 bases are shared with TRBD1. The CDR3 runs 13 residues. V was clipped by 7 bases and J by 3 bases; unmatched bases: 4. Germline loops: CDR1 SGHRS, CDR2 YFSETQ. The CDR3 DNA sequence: TGCGCCAGCCAGGACAGGGGTGACACTGAAGCTTTCTTT. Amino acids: CASQDRGDTEAFF.

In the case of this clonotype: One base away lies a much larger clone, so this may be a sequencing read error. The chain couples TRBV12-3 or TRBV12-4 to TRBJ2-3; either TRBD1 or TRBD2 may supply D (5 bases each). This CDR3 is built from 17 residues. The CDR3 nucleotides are TGTGCCAGCAGTGCCACCCGGGATCTTGAGGACACAGATATGCAGTATTTT. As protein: CASSATRDLEDTDMQYF.

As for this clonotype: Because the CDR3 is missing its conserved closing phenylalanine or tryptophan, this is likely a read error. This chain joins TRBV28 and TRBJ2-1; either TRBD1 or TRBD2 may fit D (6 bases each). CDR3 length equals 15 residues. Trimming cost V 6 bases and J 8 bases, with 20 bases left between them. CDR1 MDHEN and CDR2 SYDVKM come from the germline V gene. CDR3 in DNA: TGTGCCAGCAGCCCCTACGGTTACAGGGACTATGAGCAGTTCTTA. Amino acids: CASSPYGYRDYEQFL.

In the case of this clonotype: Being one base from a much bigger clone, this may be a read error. CDR3 bases: TGCGCCAGCAGGGAGGGCATTTCTTGGGGCGCGTATGACTACACCTTC. Protein sequence: CASREGISWGAYDYTF. The chain links TRBV5-1 to TRBJ1-2; tentatively, D is TRBD1 (5 bases). This CDR3 is built from 16 residues. Germline V lookup: CDR1 SGHRS, CDR2 YFSETQ.

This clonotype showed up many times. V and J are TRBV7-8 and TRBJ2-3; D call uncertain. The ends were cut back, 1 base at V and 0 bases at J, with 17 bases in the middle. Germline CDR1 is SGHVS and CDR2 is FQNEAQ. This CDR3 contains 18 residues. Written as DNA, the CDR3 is TGTGCCAGCAGCTTAGGTCTTACCGCAGACACTAGCACAGATACGCAGTATTTT. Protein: CASSLGLTADTSTDTQYF.

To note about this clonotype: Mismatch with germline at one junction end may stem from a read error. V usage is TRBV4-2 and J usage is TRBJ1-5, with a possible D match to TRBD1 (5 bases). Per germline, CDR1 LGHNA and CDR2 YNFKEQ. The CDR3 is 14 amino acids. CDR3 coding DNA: TGTGCCGGCAGCCAAGAGAGGGACGAACAGCCCCAGCATTTT. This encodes CAGSQERDEQPQHF.

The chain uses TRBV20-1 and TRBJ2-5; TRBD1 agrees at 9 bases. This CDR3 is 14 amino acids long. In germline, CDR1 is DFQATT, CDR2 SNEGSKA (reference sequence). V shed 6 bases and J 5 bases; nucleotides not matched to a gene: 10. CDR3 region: CSAHRDRVGETQYF. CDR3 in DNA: TGCAGTGCCCACCGGGACAGGGTGGGCGAGACCCAGTACTTC.

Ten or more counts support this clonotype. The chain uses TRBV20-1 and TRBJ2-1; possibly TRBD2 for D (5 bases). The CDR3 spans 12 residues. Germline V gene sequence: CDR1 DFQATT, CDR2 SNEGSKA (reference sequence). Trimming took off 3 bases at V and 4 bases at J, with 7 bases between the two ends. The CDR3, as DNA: TGCAGTGCTAGTCGCGGGTACAATGAGCAGTTCTTC. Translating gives CSASRGYNEQFF.